The following is a T cell receptor (beta chain) sequence with its context. The data were obtained in a study of control samples from healthy donors and cancer patients. This CDR3 is 14 amino acids long. CDR1 and CDR2 (germline): MGHRA, YSYEKL. The V gene end was trimmed by 3 bases and the J gene end by 5 bases; junction bases not matched to a gene: 1. Sequencing was performed with immunoSEQ multiplex PCR; in TCRdb, only in-frame clones are kept and a portion is missing. This table has fewer than 200,000 clones, just over 85% appearing once. The chain recombines TRBV4-1 with TRBJ2-2; TRBD1 matches 9 bases. The sample consisted of blood. This receptor was obtained from a woman in her twenties or thirties in good health. CDR3 in amino acids: CASSHGQGTGELFF. The DNA of the CDR3 is TGCGCCAGCAGCCACGGACAGGGGACCGGGGAGCTGTTTTTT.